This T cell receptor (beta chain) stems from a study of blood T cell repertoires in COVID-19. At the level of the study: The origin of the acute and convalescent COVID-19 samples was the United States, Italy and Spain. From T cells, B-cell-depleted T cells, or PBMCs came the material, which was cDNA or gDNA.

Per the original data handling: Amplification of reference gene primers was used by the study to estimate nucleated cell counts. Assay used: immunoSEQ multiplex PCR; TCRdb lists only in-frame clones, some missing. Clone size and the V and J calls come from that table; the DNA yielded D and trimming. This table has around 77,000 clones, approximately 90% appearing once. To note about this clone: Other nucleotide sequences in the sample specify the same CDR3.

This CDR3 is 13 amino acids long. Germline loops: CDR1 SEHNR, CDR2 FQNEAQ (reference sequence). V lost 5 bases to trimming and J lost 1 base, with 8 bases between them. The chain recombines TRBV7-9 with TRBJ1-1, with D maybe TRBD1 (5 bases). This clonotype was obtained from a woman in her sixties with active COVID-19. The sequenced material came from peripheral blood. CDR3 amino acids: CASSLGQNTEAFF. CDR3 coding DNA: TGTGCCAGCAGCCTTGGACAGAACACTGAAGCTTTCTTT.